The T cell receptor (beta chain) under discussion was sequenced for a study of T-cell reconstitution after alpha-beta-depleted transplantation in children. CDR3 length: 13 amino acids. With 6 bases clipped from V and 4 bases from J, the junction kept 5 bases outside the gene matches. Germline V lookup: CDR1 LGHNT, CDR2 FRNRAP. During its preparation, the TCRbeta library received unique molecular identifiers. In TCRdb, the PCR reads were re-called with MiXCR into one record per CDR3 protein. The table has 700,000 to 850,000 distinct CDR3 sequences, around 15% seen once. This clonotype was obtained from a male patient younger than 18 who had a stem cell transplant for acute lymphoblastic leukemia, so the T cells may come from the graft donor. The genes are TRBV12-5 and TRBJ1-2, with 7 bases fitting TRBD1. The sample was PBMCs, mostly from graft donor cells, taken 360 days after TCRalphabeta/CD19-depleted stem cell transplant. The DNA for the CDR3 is TGTGCTAGTGGCCAGGGACAGACCTATGGCTACACCTTC. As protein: CASGQGQTYGYTF.